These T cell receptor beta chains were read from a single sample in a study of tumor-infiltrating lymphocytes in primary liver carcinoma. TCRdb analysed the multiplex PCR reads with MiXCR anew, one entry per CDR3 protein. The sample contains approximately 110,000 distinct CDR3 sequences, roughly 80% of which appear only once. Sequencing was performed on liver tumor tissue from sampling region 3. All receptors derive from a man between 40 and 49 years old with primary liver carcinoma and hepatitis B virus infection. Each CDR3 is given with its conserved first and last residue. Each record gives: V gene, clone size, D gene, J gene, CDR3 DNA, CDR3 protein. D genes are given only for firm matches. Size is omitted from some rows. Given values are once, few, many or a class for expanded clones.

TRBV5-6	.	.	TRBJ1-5	TGTGCCAACAGCTTGGGGAGGATAAATCAGCCCCAGCATTTT	CANSLGRINQPQHF
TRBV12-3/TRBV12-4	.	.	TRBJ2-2	.	CDSSLAQEAPGSCFF
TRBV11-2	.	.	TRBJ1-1	TGTGCCAACACCCCGTCAGGGAACACTGAAGCTTTCTTT	CANTPSGNTEAFF
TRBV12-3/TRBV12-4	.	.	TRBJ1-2	TGTGCCTGTACCAGGCGGGGGTCCCATAACTATGGCTACACCTTC	CACTRRGSHNYGYTF
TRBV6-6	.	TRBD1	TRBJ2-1	TGTGCCAGCAGTTACACAGGGGGTACGGGCCGCCCCTACAATGAGCACTTCTTC	CASSYTGGTGRPYNEHFF
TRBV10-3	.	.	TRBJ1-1	TGTGCCATCGGTGTTGACCAGGGCACTGAAGCTTTCTTT	CAIGVDQGTEAFF
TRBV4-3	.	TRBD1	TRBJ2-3	TGCGCCAGCAGCCGCCGGCAGGGGGAGACAGATACGCACTATTTT	CASSRRQGETDTHYF
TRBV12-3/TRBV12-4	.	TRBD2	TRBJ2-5	TGTGCCAGCAGCTCAGGACTAGCGGGAGGGCCATGGGAGACCCAGTACTTC	CASSSGLAGGPWETQYF
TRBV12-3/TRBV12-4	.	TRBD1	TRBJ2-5	TGTGCCAGCAACATGACAGGGACGGAGACCCAGCATTTC	CASNMTGTETQHF
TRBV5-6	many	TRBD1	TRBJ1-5	TGTGCCAGCTCCCGGGACAGGGGTGGGCCCCAGCATTTT	CASSRDRGGPQHF
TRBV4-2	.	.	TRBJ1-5	TGTGCCAGTAGCCCTGCCGGGGGGAATCAGCCCCAGCATTTT	CASSPAGGNQPQHF
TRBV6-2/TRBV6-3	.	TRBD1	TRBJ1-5	TGTGCCAGCAGTTACTGGTCGAGACAGGGAACGGGCAATCAGCCCCAGCATTTT	CASSYWSRQGTGNQPQHF
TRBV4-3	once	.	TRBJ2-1	TGCGCCAGTAGCCAAGATCAGGGAAGAGTCGACCCCTACAATGAGCAGTTCTTC	CASSQDQGRVDPYNEQFF
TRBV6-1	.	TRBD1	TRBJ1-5	TGTGCAAGCAGTGGAAGACAGGGGTTGACCAATCAGCCCCAGGATTTT	CASSGRQGLTNQPQDF
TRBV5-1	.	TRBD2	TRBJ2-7	TGCGCCAGCAGCTTGGGATCTACTAGCGCGTCCTACGAGCAGCACTTC	CASSLGSTSASYEQHF
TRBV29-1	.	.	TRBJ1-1	TGCAACACCGTTGTTGTATGGGGCTTGAACACTGAAGCTTTCTTT	CNTVVVWGLNTEAFF
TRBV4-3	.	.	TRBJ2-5	TGCGCCAGCGGTCAAGTCCTAATGGCGGCCCAGTACTTC	CASGQVLMAAQYF
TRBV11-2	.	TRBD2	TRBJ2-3	TGTGCCAGCAGCTTACAAGCGGGGGTCAGCACATATACACAGTATTTT	CASSLQAGVSTYTQYF
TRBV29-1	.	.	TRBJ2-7	TGCAGCATACACCCTTCCAGCGTCAAGTCCTACGAACAGTACTTC	CSIHPSSVKSYEQYF
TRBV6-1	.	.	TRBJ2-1	TGTGCCAGCAGCCCTACCGGGAGTGGTAATAAGCAGTTCTTC	CASSPTGSGNKQFF
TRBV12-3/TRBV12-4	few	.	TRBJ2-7	TGTGTCAGCAGTTTAGGGGGGGCCGGAGAGCAGTACTTC	CVSSLGGAGEQYF
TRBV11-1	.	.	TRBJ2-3	TGTGCCAACAGTTTGCCGAAGGAGAGCACAGATACGCACTATTTT	CANSLPKESTDTHYF
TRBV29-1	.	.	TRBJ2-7	TGCAGCGCCATGACATCCGGGACCGACACTCCCTGCGAGCAGTACTTC	CSAMTSGTDTPCEQYF
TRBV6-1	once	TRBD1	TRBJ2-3	TGTGCTAGCAGACACAGGGGGCCGGAAGATACGCAGTATTTT	CASRHRGPEDTQYF
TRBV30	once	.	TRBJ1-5	TGTGCCTGGAGGGCCGAGCCGATCAATCAGCCCCCGCATTTT	CAWRAEPINQPPHF
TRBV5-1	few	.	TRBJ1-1	TGCGCCAGCAGCAACGGGGCGGGGGATCTCACTGAAGCTTTCTTT	CASSNGAGDLTEAFF